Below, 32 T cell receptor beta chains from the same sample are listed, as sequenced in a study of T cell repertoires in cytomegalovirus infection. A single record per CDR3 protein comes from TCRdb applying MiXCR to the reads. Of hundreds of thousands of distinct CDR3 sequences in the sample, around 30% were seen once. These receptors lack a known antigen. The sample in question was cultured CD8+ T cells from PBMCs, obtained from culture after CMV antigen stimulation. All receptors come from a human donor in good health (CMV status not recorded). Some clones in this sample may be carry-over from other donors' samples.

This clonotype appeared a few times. CDR3 region: CASSLSERDTQYF. For the CDR3, the DNA is TGTGCCAGCAGTTTATCAGAAAGGGATACGCAGTATTTT. The chain combines TRBV27 with TRBJ2-3; no definite D call. Per the germline V gene, CDR1 is MNHEY and CDR2 is SMNVEV (reference sequence). V was shortened by 0 bases and J by 6 bases, with 7 bases between the two germline ends. CDR3 size: 13 residues.

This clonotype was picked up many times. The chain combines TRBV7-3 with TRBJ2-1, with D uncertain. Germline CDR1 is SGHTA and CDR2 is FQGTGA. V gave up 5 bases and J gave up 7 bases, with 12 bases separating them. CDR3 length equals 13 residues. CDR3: CASSPLNRNEQFF. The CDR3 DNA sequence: TGTGCCAGCAGCCCCCTTAATAGGAATGAGCAGTTCTTC.

CDR3 in amino acids: CASSPRTDRGRNSPLHF. CDR3 bases: TGTGCCAGCAGCCCCCGAACCGACAGAGGACGTAATTCACCCCTCCACTTT. V is TRBV7-2 and J is TRBJ1-6; tentative D call: TRBD1 (5 bases). Looked up from germline, CDR1 is SGHTA and CDR2 is FQGNSA. This CDR3 region has 17 residues. The germline V and J ends were trimmed by 5 bases and 6 bases, with 20 bases remaining between them.

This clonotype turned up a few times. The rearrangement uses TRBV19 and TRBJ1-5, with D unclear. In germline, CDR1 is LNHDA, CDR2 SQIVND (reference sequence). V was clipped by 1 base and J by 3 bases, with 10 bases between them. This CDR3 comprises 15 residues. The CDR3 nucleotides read TGTGCCAGTAGTATAGGGATTCTCGACAATCAGCCCCAGCATTTT. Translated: CASSIGILDNQPQHF.

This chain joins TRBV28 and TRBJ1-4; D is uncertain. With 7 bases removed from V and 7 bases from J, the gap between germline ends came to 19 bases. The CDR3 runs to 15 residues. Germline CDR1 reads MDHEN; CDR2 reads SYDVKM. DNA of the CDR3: TGTGCCAGCACATATATCCGGGCGGATAGTGAAAAACTGTTTTTT. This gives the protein CASTYIRADSEKLFF.

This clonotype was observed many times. The CDR3 protein is CASSLYILAGGPNTGELFF. In DNA, the CDR3 is TGTGCCAGCAGCTTATATATACTAGCGGGGGGGCCGAACACCGGGGAGCTGTTTTTT. The chain has TRBV7-2 and TRBJ2-2; 13 bases are shared with TRBD2. The CDR3 sequence is 19 residues long. Trimming took 2 bases from V and 0 from J; bases not matched to a gene: 6. Germline lookup yields CDR1 SGHTA and CDR2 FQGNSA.

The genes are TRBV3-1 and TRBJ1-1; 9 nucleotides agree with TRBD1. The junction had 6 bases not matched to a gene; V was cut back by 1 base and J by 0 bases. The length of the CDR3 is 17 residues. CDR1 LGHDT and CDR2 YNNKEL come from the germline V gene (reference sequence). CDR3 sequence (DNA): TGTGCCAGCAGCCAAGGGGGGACAGGGCCTATGAACACTGAAGCTTTCTTT. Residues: CASSQGGTGPMNTEAFF.

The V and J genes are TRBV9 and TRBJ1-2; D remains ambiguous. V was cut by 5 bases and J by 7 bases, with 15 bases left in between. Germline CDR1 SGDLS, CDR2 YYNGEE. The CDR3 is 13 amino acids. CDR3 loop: CASSAPISGGYTF. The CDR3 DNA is TGTGCCAGCAGTGCGCCAATCTCGGGTGGCTACACCTTC.

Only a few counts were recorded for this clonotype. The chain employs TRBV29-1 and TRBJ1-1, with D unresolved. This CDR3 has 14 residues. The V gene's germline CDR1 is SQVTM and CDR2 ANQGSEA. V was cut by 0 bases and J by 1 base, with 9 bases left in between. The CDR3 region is CSVEEEGWNTEAFF. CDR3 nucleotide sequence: TGCAGCGTTGAAGAGGAGGGCTGGAACACTGAAGCTTTCTTT.

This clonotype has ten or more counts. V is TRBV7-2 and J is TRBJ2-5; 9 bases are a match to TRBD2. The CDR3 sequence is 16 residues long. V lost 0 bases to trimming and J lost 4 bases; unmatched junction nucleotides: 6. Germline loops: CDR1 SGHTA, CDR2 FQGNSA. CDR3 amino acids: CASSLAAIAGVETQYF. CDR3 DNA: TGTGCCAGCAGCTTAGCGGCGATAGCGGGGGTAGAGACCCAGTACTTC.

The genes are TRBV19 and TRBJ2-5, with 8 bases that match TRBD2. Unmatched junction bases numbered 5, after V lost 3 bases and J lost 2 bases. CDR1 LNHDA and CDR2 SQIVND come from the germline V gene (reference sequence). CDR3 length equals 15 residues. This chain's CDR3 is CASSITASGQETQYF. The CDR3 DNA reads TGTGCCAGTAGTATCACTGCTAGCGGGCAAGAGACCCAGTACTTC.

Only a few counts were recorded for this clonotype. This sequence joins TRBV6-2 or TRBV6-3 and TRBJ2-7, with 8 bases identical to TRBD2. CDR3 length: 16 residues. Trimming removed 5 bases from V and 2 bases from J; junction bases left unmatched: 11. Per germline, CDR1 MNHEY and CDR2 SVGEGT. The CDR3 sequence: CASSGALAERPYEQYV. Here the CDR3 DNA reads TGTGCCAGCAGTGGGGCACTAGCGGAACGGCCCTACGAGCAGTACGTC.

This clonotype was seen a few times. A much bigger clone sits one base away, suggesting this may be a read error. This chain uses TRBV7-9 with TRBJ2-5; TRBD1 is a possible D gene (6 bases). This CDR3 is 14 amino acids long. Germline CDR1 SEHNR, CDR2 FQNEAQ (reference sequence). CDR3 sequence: CVSSLVGQQETQYF. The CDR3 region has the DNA TGTGTCAGCAGCTTGGTTGGACAGCAAGAGACCCAGTACTTC.

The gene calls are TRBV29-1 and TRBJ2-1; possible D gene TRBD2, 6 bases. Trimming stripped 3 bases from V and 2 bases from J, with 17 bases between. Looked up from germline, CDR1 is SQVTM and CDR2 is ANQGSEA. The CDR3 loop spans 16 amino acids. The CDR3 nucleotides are TGCAGCGTTGATGGGCAGCCGGGAGCCCCCTACAATGAGCAGTTCTTC. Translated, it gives CSVDGQPGAPYNEQFF.

CDR3 residues: CSVEQGPNYGYTF. In DNA, the CDR3 is TGCAGCGTCGAGCAGGGACCTAACTATGGCTACACCTTC. V usage is TRBV29-1 and J usage is TRBJ1-2; possibly TRBD1 for D (5 bases). This CDR3 is built from 13 residues. V lost 6 bases to trimming and J lost 0 bases, with 11 bases between them. The germline V gene encodes CDR1 SQVTM and CDR2 ANQGSEA.

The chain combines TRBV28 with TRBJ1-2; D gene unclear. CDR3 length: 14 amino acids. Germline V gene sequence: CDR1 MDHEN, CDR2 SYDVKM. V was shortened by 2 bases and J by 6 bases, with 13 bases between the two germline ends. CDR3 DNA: TGTGCCAGCAGTTTACGCGGGCACAAAGATGGCTACACCTTC. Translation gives CASSLRGHKDGYTF.

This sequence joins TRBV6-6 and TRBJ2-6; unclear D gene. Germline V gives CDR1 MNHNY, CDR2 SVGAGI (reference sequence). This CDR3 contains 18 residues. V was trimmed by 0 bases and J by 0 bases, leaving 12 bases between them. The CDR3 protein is CASSYSQYPSSGANVLTF. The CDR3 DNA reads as TGTGCCAGCAGTTACTCACAGTATCCTAGCTCTGGGGCCAACGTCCTGACTTTC.

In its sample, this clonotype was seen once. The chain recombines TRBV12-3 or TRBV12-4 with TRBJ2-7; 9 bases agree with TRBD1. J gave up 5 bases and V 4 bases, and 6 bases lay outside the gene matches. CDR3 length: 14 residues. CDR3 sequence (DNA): TGTGCCAGCAGTTCGGACAGGGGTTCGAACGAGCAGTACGTC. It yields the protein CASSSDRGSNEQYV.

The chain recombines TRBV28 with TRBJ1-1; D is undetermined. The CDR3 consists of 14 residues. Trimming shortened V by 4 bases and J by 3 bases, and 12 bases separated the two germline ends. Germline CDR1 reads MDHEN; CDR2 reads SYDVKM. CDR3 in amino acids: CASSSPKGYTEAFF. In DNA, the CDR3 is TGTGCCAGCAGTTCCCCCAAGGGCTACACTGAAGCTTTCTTT.

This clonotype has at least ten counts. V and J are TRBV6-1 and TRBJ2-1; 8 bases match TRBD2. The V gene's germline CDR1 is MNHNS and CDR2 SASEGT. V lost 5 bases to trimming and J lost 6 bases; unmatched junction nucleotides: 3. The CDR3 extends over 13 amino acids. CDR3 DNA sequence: TGTGCCAGCAGTAAGGGACTAGTCAATGAGCAGTTCTTC. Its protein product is CASSKGLVNEQFF.

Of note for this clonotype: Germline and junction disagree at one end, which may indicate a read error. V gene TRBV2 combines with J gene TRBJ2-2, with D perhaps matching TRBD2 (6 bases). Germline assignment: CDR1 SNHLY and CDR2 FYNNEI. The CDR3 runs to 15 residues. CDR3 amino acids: CASSEAGPNTGELFF. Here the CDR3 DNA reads TGTGCCAGCAGTGAGGCGGGGCCGAACACTGGGGAGCTGTTTTTT. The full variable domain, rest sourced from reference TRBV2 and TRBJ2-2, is EPEVTQTPSHQVTQMGQEVILRCVPISNHLYFYWYRQILGQKVEFLVSFYNNEISEKSEIFDDQFSVERPDGSNFTLKIRSTKLEDSAMYFCASSEAGPNTGELFFGEGSRLTVL.

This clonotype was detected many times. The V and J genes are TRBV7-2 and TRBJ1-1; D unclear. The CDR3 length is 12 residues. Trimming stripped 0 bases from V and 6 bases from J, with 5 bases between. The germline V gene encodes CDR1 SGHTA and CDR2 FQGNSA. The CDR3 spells CASSLAVPEAFF. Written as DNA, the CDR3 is TGTGCCAGCAGCTTAGCGGTCCCTGAAGCTTTCTTT.

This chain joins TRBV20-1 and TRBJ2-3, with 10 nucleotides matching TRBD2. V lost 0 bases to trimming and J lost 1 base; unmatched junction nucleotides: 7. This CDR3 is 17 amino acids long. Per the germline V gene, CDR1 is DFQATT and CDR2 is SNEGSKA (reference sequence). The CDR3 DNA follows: TGCAGTGCTAGAGATCGAGATAGCGGGGGGCGCACAGATACGCAGTATTTT. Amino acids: CSARDRDSGGRTDTQYF.

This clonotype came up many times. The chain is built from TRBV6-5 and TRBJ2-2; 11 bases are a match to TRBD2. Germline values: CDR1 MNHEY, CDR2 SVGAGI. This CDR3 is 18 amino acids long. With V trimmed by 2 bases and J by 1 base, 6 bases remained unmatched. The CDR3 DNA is TGTGCCAGCAGTTACCAACTAGCGGGGGCCTTGAACACCGGGGAGCTGTTTTTT. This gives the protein CASSYQLAGALNTGELFF.

The CDR3 reads CASKRDTEAFF. DNA for the CDR3: TGTGCCAGCAAAAGGGACACTGAAGCTTTCTTT. The J gene is TRBJ1-1, the V gene TRBV28, with D unclear. This CDR3 is built from 11 residues. Trimming took 7 bases from V and 3 from J, leaving 6 bases between them. The V gene's germline CDR1 is MDHEN and CDR2 SYDVKM. The full variable domain, completed using reference TRBV28 and TRBJ1-1, is DVKVTQSSRYLVKRTGEKVFLECVQDMDHENMFWYRQDPGLGLRLIYFSYDVKMKEKGDIPEGYSVSREKKERFSLILESASTNQTSMYLCASKRDTEAFFGQGTRLTVV.

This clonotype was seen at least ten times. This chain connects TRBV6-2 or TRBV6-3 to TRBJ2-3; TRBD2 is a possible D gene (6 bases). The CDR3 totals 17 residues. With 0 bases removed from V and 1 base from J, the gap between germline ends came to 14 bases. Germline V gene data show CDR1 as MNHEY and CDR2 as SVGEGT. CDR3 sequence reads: CASSYSTGESGTDTQYF. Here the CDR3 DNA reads TGTGCCAGCAGTTACTCGACGGGGGAATCCGGCACAGATACGCAGTATTTT.

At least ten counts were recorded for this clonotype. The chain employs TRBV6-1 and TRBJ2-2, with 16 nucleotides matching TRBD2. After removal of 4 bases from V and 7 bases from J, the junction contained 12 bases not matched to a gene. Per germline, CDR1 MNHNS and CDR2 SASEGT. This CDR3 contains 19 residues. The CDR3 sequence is CASSAPGLAGGLWIGELFF. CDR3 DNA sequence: TGTGCCAGCAGTGCCCCGGGACTAGCGGGGGGGTTATGGATCGGGGAGCTGTTTTTT.

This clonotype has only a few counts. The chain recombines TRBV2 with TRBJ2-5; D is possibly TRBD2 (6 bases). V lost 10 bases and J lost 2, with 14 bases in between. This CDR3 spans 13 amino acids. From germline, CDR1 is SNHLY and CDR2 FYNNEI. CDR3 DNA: TGTGCCACCCTGGGGGGACGACAAGAGACCCAGTACTTC. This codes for CATLGGRQETQYF.

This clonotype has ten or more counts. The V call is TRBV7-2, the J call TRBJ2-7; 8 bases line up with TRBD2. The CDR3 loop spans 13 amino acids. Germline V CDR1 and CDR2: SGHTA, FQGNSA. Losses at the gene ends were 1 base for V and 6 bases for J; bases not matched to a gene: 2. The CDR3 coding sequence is TGTGCCAGCAGCTTAGGGCGGGGGGCCGAGCAGTACGTC. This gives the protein CASSLGRGAEQYV.

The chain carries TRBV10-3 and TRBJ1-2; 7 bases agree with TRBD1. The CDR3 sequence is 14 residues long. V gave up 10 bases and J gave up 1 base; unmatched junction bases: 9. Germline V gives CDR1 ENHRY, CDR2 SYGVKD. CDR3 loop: CATVTGDLNYGYTF. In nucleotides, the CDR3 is TGTGCCACCGTAACAGGGGACCTTAACTATGGCTACACCTTC.

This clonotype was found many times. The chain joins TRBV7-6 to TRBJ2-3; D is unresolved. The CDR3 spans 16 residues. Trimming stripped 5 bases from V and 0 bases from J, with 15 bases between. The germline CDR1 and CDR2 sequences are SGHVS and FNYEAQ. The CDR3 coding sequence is TGTGCCAGCAGCCACCACCCCTCCTCAAGCACAGATACGCAGTATTTT. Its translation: CASSHHPSSSTDTQYF.

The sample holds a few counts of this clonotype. CDR3 sequence (DNA): TGTGCCAGCAGCTTAGGGGACTATAAGGATGGCTACACCTTC. Protein: CASSLGDYKDGYTF. This chain joins TRBV7-8 and TRBJ1-2, with D perhaps matching TRBD1 (5 bases). The CDR3 has 14 residues. V lost 1 base to trimming and J lost 6 bases, with 12 bases between them. The V gene's germline CDR1 is SGHVS and CDR2 FQNEAQ.